The clone carrying this T cell receptor beta chain was seen many times. Its antigen is unknown. The data were taken from a study of Graves' ophthalmopathy and Graves' hyperthyroidism. General study points: Ophthalmopathy progression was predicted by the model at more than 55% sensitivity and approximately 72% specificity.

Beta-chain TCR CDR3 regions were amplified from RNA transcripts. RT-PCR with HTBI primers came first, then second-round multiplex PCR. TCRdb passed the multiplex PCR reads through MiXCR, listing each CDR3 protein once. The data show around 470,000 distinct CDR3 sequences, roughly 14% seen once. Trimming left V 5 bases short and J 7 bases short, with 14 bases between. This CDR3 has 13 residues. Germline V gene data show CDR1 as MNHEY and CDR2 as SMNVEV (reference sequence). Sequences were obtained from blood. This chain joins TRBV27 and TRBJ1-2; no clear D. The clonotype was recovered from a woman aged 25 to 39 with Graves' ophthalmopathy. CDR3 loop: CASSTTTTGGYTF. The CDR3, as DNA: TGTGCCAGCAGTACCACAACAACGGGTGGCTACACCTTC.